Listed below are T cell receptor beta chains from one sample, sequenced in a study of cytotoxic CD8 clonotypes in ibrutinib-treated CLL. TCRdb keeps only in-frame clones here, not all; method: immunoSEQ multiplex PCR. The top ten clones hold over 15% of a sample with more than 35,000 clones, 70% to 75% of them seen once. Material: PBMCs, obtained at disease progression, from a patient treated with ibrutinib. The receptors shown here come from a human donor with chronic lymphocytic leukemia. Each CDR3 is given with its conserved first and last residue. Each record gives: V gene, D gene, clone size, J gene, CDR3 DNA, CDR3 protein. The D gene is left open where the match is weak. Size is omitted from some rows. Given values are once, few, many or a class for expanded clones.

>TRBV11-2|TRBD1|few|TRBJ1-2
TGTGCCAGCAGCCCCGCCAGGGGGCGGAGGGACTATGGCTACACCTTC
CASSPARGRRDYGYTF
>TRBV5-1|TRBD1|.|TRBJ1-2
TGCGCCAGCAGCTCCTTGGGACAGGGGGACTATGGCTACACCTTC
CASSSLGQGDYGYTF
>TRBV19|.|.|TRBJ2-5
TGTGCCAGTAGTATAGGAGGGGGTCAAGAGACCCAGTACTTC
CASSIGGGQETQYF
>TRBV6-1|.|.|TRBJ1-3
TGTGCCAGCAGTGGCCACCAAGAAAACACCATATATTTT
CASSGHQENTIYF
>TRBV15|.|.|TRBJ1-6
TGTGCCACCAGCCGAGACAGGACCGATCCCCTCCACTTT
CATSRDRTDPLHF
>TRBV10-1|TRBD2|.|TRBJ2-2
TGCGCCAGCAGTTCCACGGGGGGTACCGGGGAGCTGTTTTTT
CASSSTGGTGELFF
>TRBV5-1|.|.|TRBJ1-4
TGCGCCAGCAGCTCGGCAGGAACTAATCCAGAAAAACTGTTTTTT
CASSSAGTNPEKLFF
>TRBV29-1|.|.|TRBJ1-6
TGCAGCGCCCGGCTTGGCGTAGCAAATAATTCACCCCTCCACTTT
CSARLGVANNSPLHF
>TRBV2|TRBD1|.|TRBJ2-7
TGTGCCAGCGCCGGGACAGGGGCGCCCTACGAGCAGTACTTC
CASAGTGAPYEQYF
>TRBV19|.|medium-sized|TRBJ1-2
TGTGCCAGTAGCACCGGATCGAGGAGGGGTTCGGATGGCTACACCTTC
CASSTGSRRGSDGYTF
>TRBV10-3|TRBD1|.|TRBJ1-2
TGTGCCATCAGTCCCGGGACAGAAAGCGGCTACACCTTC
CAISPGTESGYTF
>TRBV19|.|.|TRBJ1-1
TGTGCCAGTGAAGAGGGGAACACTGAAGCTTTCTTT
CASEEGNTEAFF
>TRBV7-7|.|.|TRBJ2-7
TGTGCTAGCAGCCCCCTGGGCGGGCAGAACGAGCAGTACTTC
CASSPLGGQNEQYF
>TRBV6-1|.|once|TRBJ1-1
TGTGCCAGCAGTCTACAGGCGCTTCAGGGGACTGAAGCTTTCTTT
CASSLQALQGTEAFF
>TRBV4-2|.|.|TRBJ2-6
TGTGCCAGCAGCGCAACAGGGAGGGGCTTCTCTGGGGCCAACGTCCTGACTTTC
CASSATGRGFSGANVLTF
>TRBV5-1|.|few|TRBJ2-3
TGCGCCAGCAGACTCGACGGCACAGATACGCAGTATTTT
CASRLDGTDTQYF
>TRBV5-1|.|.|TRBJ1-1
TGCGCCAGCAGCCGGGGTGGACTCGAACTGGGGTTGGAAGCTTTCTTT
CASSRGGLELGLEAFF
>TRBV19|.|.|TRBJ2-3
TGTGCCAGTAGTATAGGGCTTAACACAGATACGCAGTATTTT
CASSIGLNTDTQYF
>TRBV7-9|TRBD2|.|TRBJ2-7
TGTGCCAGCAGCTTAGGATTTAGCGGGGGGGCAGGCGAGCAGTACTTC
CASSLGFSGGAGEQYF
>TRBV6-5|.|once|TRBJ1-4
TGTGCCACCAGAAGAGGGGGTAATGAAAAACTGTTTTTT
CATRRGGNEKLFF
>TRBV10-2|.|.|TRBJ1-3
TGCGCCAGCAGCGATCCACGGGGGTCTGGAAACACCATATATTTT
CASSDPRGSGNTIYF
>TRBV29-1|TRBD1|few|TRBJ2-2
TGCAGCGTTCCACGGACAGGGGGAGACACCGGGGAGCTGTTTTTT
CSVPRTGGDTGELFF
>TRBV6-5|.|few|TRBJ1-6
TGTGCCAGCAGTTACCGGACCCAGATATCACCCCTCCACTTT
CASSYRTQISPLHF
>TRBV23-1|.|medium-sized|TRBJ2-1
TGCGCCAGCAGTCAATCGGGGAAGGATGAGCAGTTCTTC
CASSQSGKDEQFF
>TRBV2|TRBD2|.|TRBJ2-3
TGTGCCAGCAGTGACCAACCGGGACTAGCGGGGGGAGGCACAGATACGCAGTATTTT
CASSDQPGLAGGGTDTQYF
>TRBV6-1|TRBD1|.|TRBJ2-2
TGTGCCACCACGACAGGGGAGAGCCCCGGGGAGCTGTTTTTT
CATTTGESPGELFF
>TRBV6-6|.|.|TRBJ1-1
TGTGCCAGCACCCCCTCGGGTATAGTGGCCACTGAAGCTTTCTTT
CASTPSGIVATEAFF
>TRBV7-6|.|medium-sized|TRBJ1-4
TGTGCCAGCAGCTACACCGGGACGGCCAGGACTACGATGGAAAAACTGTTTTTT
CASSYTGTARTTMEKLFF
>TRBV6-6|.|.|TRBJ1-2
TGTGCCAGCAGTTACGGCGGAGGAAACTATGGCTACACCTTC
CASSYGGGNYGYTF
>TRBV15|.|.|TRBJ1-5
TGTGCCACCAGCCAAAAGTGGGGGGGCAATCAGCCCCAGCATTTT
CATSQKWGGNQPQHF
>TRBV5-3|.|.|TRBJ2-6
TGTGCCAGAAGTGGCCATGGTGAACAAAGTCGGGCCAACGTCCTGACTTTC
CARSGHGEQSRANVLTF
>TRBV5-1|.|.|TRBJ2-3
TGCGCCAGCAGCGAACCTTCAGGGGCAGATACGCAGTATTTT
CASSEPSGADTQYF
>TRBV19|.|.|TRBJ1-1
TGTGCCAGTAGTCCCCTCGGGAGTCGAACTGAAGCTTTCTTT
CASSPLGSRTEAFF
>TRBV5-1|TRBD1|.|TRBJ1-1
TGCGCCAGCAGCGTATCCGGGACAGGAAGCCTGAACACTGAAGCTTTCTTT
CASSVSGTGSLNTEAFF
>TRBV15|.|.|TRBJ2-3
TGTGCCACCAGCCCCCGGGACCGAAGTCAACCAGATACGCAGTATTTT
CATSPRDRSQPDTQYF
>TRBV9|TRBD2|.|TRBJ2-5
TGTGCCAGCAGCCCCGGGGGCGGGGGGGCCTCGGCGCAAGAGACCCAGTACTTC
CASSPGGGGASAQETQYF
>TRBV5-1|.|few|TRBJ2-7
TGCGCCAGCAGCTCTCCTGGGGGCGAGCAGTACTTC
CASSSPGGEQYF
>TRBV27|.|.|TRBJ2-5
TGTGCCAGCAGTTTATCCCCAGCGGTCCAGACCCAGTACTTC
CASSLSPAVQTQYF
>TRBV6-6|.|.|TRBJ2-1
TGTGCCAGCAGTTCAAGATGGCGCTCCTACAATGAGCAGTTCTTC
CASSSRWRSYNEQFF
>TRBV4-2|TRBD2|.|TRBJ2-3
TGTGCCAGCAGCCAAGTTAGCGGGGGGGCCAAAATCGGGGATACGCAGTATTTT
CASSQVSGGAKIGDTQYF
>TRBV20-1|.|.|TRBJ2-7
TGCAGTGCTAGGACGGGGAGGTACTTC
CSARTGRYF
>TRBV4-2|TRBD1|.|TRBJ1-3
TGTGCCAGCAGCCAAGGCGACAGGGTGGGAAACACCATATATTTT
CASSQGDRVGNTIYF
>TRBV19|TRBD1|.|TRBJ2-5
TGTGCCAGTAGTGAGACAGGGATTCGAGAGACCCAGTACTTC
CASSETGIRETQYF
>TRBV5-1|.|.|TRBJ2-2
TGCGCCAGCAGCATTACAGGTGTAGGGACCGGGGAGCTGTTTTTT
CASSITGVGTGELFF
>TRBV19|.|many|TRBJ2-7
TGTGCCAGTAGTATTTCGCCACAGGGAAAATACGAGCAGTACTTC
CASSISPQGKYEQYF
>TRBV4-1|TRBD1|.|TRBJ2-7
TGCGCCAGCAGCTCCCCGACAGGGAGAACCTACGAGCAGTACTTC
CASSSPTGRTYEQYF
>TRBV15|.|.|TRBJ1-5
TGTGCCACCAGCGTAGCCAATCAGCCCCAGCATTTT
CATSVANQPQHF
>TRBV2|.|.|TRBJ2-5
TGTGCCAGCAGTGACGTGGGGTGGGGCAGGCGCCAAGAGACCCAGTACTTC
CASSDVGWGRRQETQYF
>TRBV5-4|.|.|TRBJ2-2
TGTGCCAGCAGCTTCGGTCCGAACACCGGGGAGCTGTTTTTT
CASSFGPNTGELFF
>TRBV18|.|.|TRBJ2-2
TGTGCCAGCTCATTCGCAGGGCCTGACGGGGAGCTGTTTTTT
CASSFAGPDGELFF
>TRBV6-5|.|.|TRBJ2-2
TGTGCCAGCCGCCAACAGAACACCGGGGAGCTGTTTTTT
CASRQQNTGELFF
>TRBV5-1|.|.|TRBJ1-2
TGCGCCAGCAGCTTGGGGAACTATGGCTACACCTTC
CASSLGNYGYTF
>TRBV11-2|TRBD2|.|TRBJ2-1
TGTGCCAGCAGCTTAGGGGCCAGCGGGGGGAGCAATGAGCAGTTCTTC
CASSLGASGGSNEQFF
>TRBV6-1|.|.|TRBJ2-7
TGTGCCACAGACATAGAGCAGTACTTC
CATDIEQYF
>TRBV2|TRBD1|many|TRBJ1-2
TGTGCCAGCAAGGGACAGTCCTATGGCTACACCTTC
CASKGQSYGYTF
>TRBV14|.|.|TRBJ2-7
TGTGCCAGCAGCCAAGGGTGGTACGAGCAGTACTTC
CASSQGWYEQYF
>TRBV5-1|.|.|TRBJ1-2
TGCGCCAGCAGCTTGGCAGGGGAGGGCTATGGCTACACCTTC
CASSLAGEGYGYTF
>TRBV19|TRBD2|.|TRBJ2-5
TGTGCCAGTAGTTGGGGACTAGAGGAGACCCAGTACTTC
CASSWGLEETQYF